Below are 27 T cell receptor beta chains sequenced from a single sample in a study of pediatric ulcerative colitis. The rectum was sampled with one to two pinch biopsies at colonoscopy. Profiled with immunoSEQ multiplex PCR; TCRdb holds only in-frame clones, not every one. The sample holds about 11,000 clones, roughly four fifths seen once. Sample: gut tissue. Source of these receptors: a girl aged 10-17 years who was a control in a study of pediatric ulcerative colitis.

The chain is built from TRBV19 and TRBJ2-7; D unclear. This CDR3 is built from 15 residues. V shed 1 base and J shed 0 bases, with 10 bases lying between them. Germline CDR1 reads LNHDA; CDR2 reads SQIVND (reference sequence). The chain's CDR3 is CASSIVAGSSYEQYF. CDR3 nucleotide sequence: TGTGCCAGTAGTATAGTGGCCGGTAGCTCCTACGAGCAGTACTTC.

V gene TRBV9 combines with J gene TRBJ2-7; D is perhaps TRBD2 (5 bases). The CDR3 consists of 17 residues. Per the germline V gene, CDR1 is SGDLS and CDR2 is YYNGEE. V was clipped by 4 bases and J by 2 bases, with 22 bases between them. CDR3 amino acids: CASSLRSGGPGAYEQYF. The CDR3 DNA reads as TGTGCCAGCAGCCTAAGAAGTGGCGGGCCCGGGGCCTACGAGCAGTACTTC.

The chain has TRBV7-2 and TRBJ2-7, with a weak D call TRBD2 (6 bases). Trimming removed 5 bases at V and 0 bases at J, with 17 bases between. The CDR3 spans 16 residues. Germline V lookup: CDR1 SGHTA, CDR2 FQGNSA. The CDR3 loop reads CASSPDAGRSSYEQYF. The DNA for the CDR3 is TGTGCCAGCAGCCCAGATGCGGGAAGGAGCTCCTACGAGCAGTACTTC.

This clone was counted between two and nine times. The chain couples TRBV18 to TRBJ2-3, with 7 bases matching TRBD1. V lost 3 bases and J lost 3; bases outside the gene matches: 3. The CDR3 covers 14 residues. CDR1 is KGHSH and CDR2 is LQKENI in the germline V gene. CDR3 nucleotide sequence: TGTGCCAGCTCACCCTCGACAGGGACAGATACGCAGTATTTT. Translating gives CASSPSTGTDTQYF.

The chain combines TRBV18 with TRBJ2-6; D remains ambiguous. Trimming shortened V by 3 bases and J by 2 bases, and 5 bases separated the two germline ends. The CDR3 is 14 amino acids. The germline CDR1 and CDR2 sequences are KGHSH and LQKENI. The CDR3 DNA reads as TGTGCCAGCTCACCTAGGACTGGGGCCAACGTCCTGACTTTC. Its protein is CASSPRTGANVLTF.

The V and J genes are TRBV7-9 and TRBJ2-1; 7 nucleotides align to TRBD1. Germline CDR1 SEHNR, CDR2 FQNEAQ (reference sequence). This CDR3 spans 15 amino acids. V was clipped by 5 bases and J by 3 bases; unmatched bases: 7. The CDR3 region is CASSADRTFYNEQFF. CDR3 coding DNA: TGTGCCAGCAGCGCGGACAGGACCTTCTACAATGAGCAGTTCTTC.

This clone was seen only a few times. This chain joins TRBV19 and TRBJ1-1; perhaps TRBD1 as D (5 bases). The CDR3 totals 14 residues. Germline CDR1 LNHDA, CDR2 SQIVND (reference sequence). The V end was cut by 5 bases, the J end by 6 bases, with 16 bases between. The CDR3 sequence is CASSPREGKSEAFF. The CDR3, as DNA: TGTGCCAGTAGTCCTCGGGAGGGGAAGTCTGAAGCTTTCTTT.

The chain recombines TRBV14 with TRBJ2-7; D unresolved. V shed 2 bases and J shed 4 bases, with 6 bases lying between them. Germline assignment: CDR1 SGHDN and CDR2 FVKESK. The CDR3 runs to 12 residues. CDR3 sequence reads: CASSQSQYEQYF. The CDR3 DNA is TGTGCCAGCAGCCAAAGCCAATACGAGCAGTACTTC. Variable domain in full (rest from reference TRBV14 and TRBJ2-7): EAGVTQFPSHSVIEKGQTVTLRCDPISGHDNLYWYRRVMGKEIKFLLHFVKESKQDESGMPNNRFLAERTGGTYSTLKVQPAELEDSGVYFCASSQSQYEQYFGPGTRLTVT.

The chain employs TRBV5-6 and TRBJ2-7, with 7 positions matching TRBD2. V shed 4 bases and J 4 bases; nucleotides not matched to a gene: 11. The CDR3 has 15 amino acids. Looked up from germline, CDR1 is SGHDT and CDR2 is YYEEEE. As DNA, the CDR3 is TGTGCCAGCAGCCATCCTCGTTCTAGCGGTTACGAGCAGTACTTC. Residues: CASSHPRSSGYEQYF.

The V and J genes are TRBV27 and TRBJ1-4; the match to TRBD1 covers 10 bases. This CDR3 is built from 14 residues. From germline, CDR1 is MNHEY and CDR2 SMNVEV (reference sequence). Trimming at V came to 3 bases and at J to 7 bases, leaving 2 bases not matched to a gene. CDR3 sequence: CASSLGTGAEKLFF. The CDR3 region has the DNA TGTGCCAGCAGTTTGGGGACAGGGGCTGAAAAACTGTTTTTT. Together with reference TRBV27 and TRBJ1-4, the CDR3 gives the full variable domain: EAQVTQNPRYLITVTGKKLTVTCSQNMNHEYMSWYRQDPGLGLRQIYYSMNVEVTDKGDVPEGYKVSRKEKRNFPLILESPSPNQTSLYFCASSLGTGAEKLFFGSGTQLSVL.

The gene calls are TRBV10-3 and TRBJ1-1; a possible D gene is TRBD1 (6 bases). Germline V lookup: CDR1 ENHRY, CDR2 SYGVKD. V shed 6 bases and J shed 1 base, with 9 bases lying between them. The CDR3 is 13 residues long. CDR3 DNA sequence: TGTGCCATCAGGACGACAGGGAACACTGAAGCTTTCTTT. As protein: CAIRTTGNTEAFF.

This chain uses TRBV28 with TRBJ1-4; D is uncertain. CDR1 and CDR2 from the germline V gene are MDHEN and SYDVKM. The CDR3 runs 14 residues. Trimming removed 5 bases at V and 0 bases at J, with 7 bases between. CDR3 protein: CASSVYTTNEKLFF. The CDR3 region has the DNA TGTGCCAGCAGTGTCTACACAACTAATGAAAAACTGTTTTTT.

This chain connects TRBV27 to TRBJ2-5; TRBD2 matches 10 bases. Per germline, CDR1 MNHEY and CDR2 SMNVEV (reference sequence). The CDR3 covers 16 residues. The V and J ends lost 4 bases and 3 bases, in that order; junction bases with no gene match: 8. The CDR3: CASSSRLAGVEETQYF. CDR3 sequence (DNA): TGTGCCAGCAGTTCCCGGCTAGCGGGAGTGGAAGAGACCCAGTACTTC.

The chain employs TRBV5-6 and TRBJ1-3, with TRBD1 matching over 7 bases. This CDR3 is 16 amino acids long. Germline V gene data show CDR1 as SGHDT and CDR2 as YYEEEE. V was clipped by 0 bases and J by 0 bases; unmatched bases: 3. In nucleotides, the CDR3 is TGTGCCAGCAGCTTGGTCGGGGACAGCTCTGGAAACACCATATATTTT. It yields the protein CASSLVGDSSGNTIYF.

CDR3 in DNA: TGTGCCAGCAGTGGGGAACTAGGTGCCTACAATGAGCAGTTCTTC. This translates into CASSGELGAYNEQFF. The rearrangement uses TRBV6-4 and TRBJ2-1; TRBD2 might be the D (5 bases). The CDR3 has 15 residues. Germline CDR1 is MRHNA and CDR2 is SNTAGT. Trimming removed 4 bases from V and 2 bases from J, with 12 bases in between.

As DNA, the CDR3 is TGTGCCAGCAGTTTTTACGGGGGGAGCAATGAGCAGTTCTTC. As protein: CASSFYGGSNEQFF. V is TRBV28 and J is TRBJ2-1; 7 bases are a match to TRBD2. This CDR3 spans 14 amino acids. The V and J ends lost 3 bases and 6 bases, in that order; junction bases with no gene match: 5. Germline V gives CDR1 MDHEN, CDR2 SYDVKM.

This clone appeared a single time. The chain carries TRBV27 and TRBJ2-3, with D hard to call. CDR3 length: 14 amino acids. Germline values: CDR1 MNHEY, CDR2 SMNVEV (reference sequence). V gave up 7 bases and J gave up 6 bases, with 17 bases separating them. This CDR3 is CASNIGPVRDTQYF. CDR3 DNA sequence: TGTGCCAGCAATATCGGCCCCGTTCGCGATACGCAGTATTTT.

The chain joins TRBV6-6 to TRBJ1-2; the D gene is possibly TRBD1 (6 bases). CDR1 and CDR2 from the germline V gene are MNHNY and SVGAGI (reference sequence). Trimming shortened V by 6 bases and J by 3 bases, and 11 bases separated the two germline ends. The CDR3 is made up of 13 amino acids. In DNA form, the CDR3 reads TGTGCCAGCAGCCGACAGGCGTACTATGGCTACACCTTC. This sequence encodes CASSRQAYYGYTF.

The genes are TRBV19 and TRBJ2-7; 7 bases agree with TRBD2. In germline, CDR1 is LNHDA, CDR2 SQIVND (reference sequence). V shed 2 bases and J 0 bases; nucleotides not matched to a gene: 13. The CDR3 extends over 18 amino acids. This CDR3 reads CASSIRVSGAGNSYEQYF. The CDR3 region has the DNA TGTGCCAGTAGTATAAGGGTCTCTGGAGCGGGAAACTCCTACGAGCAGTACTTC. The whole variable domain, remainder taken from reference TRBV19 and TRBJ2-7, is DGGITQSPKYLFRKEGQNVTLSCEQNLNHDAMYWYRQDPGQGLRLIYYSQIVNDFQKGDIAEGYSVSREKKESFPLTVTSAQKNPTAFYLCASSIRVSGAGNSYEQYFGPGTRLTVT.

The rearrangement joins TRBV5-5 to TRBJ2-2, with unresolved D. The CDR3 is 18 residues long. V was trimmed by 2 bases and J by 0 bases, leaving 17 bases between them. The germline V gene has CDR1 SGHKS and CDR2 YYEKEE (reference sequence). As DNA, the CDR3 is TGTGCCAGCAGCTTAGGCTTACGTGCCACGACGAACACCGGGGAGCTGTTTTTT. Translated, it gives CASSLGLRATTNTGELFF.

In its sample, this clone was seen a few times. V and J are TRBV11-2 and TRBJ2-1, with D unclear. V lost 4 bases and J lost 7, with 11 bases in between. CDR1 is SGHAT, CDR2 FQNNGV, per germline. The CDR3 loop spans 13 amino acids. CDR3 residues: CASSSDRLNEQFF. The DNA for the CDR3 is TGTGCCAGCAGCTCCGATCGGTTGAATGAGCAGTTCTTC.

This clone appeared once. The rearrangement joins TRBV30 to TRBJ2-1; TRBD2 aligns across 7 bases. With V trimmed by 0 bases and J by 4 bases, 9 bases remained unmatched. Germline CDR1 reads GTSNPN; CDR2 reads SVGIG (reference sequence). The CDR3 loop spans 16 amino acids. CDR3 protein: CAWSVRLAASYNEQFF. The CDR3 bases are TGTGCCTGGAGTGTCCGGCTAGCGGCGAGTTACAATGAGCAGTTCTTC. The full variable domain, rest sourced from reference TRBV30 and TRBJ2-1, is SQTIHQWPATLVQPVGSPLSLECTVEGTSNPNLYWYRQAAGRGLQLLFYSVGIGQISSEVPQNLSASRPQDRQFILSSKKLLLSDSGFYLCAWSVRLAASYNEQFFGPGTRLTVL.

The chain has TRBV14 and TRBJ2-5; tentatively, D is TRBD1 (6 bases). With 1 base removed from V and 5 bases from J, the gap between germline ends came to 20 bases. CDR3 length: 17 amino acids. CDR1 and CDR2 from the germline V gene are SGHDN and FVKESK. The CDR3 nucleotides read TGTGCCAGCAGCCAAGTGGGCAGGGGCCTACGGTACGAGACCCAGTACTTC. Its protein product is CASSQVGRGLRYETQYF.

The rearrangement joins TRBV6-5 to TRBJ2-7, with 10 bases fitting TRBD2. Germline CDR1 and CDR2: MNHEY and SVGAGI. This CDR3 has 13 amino acids. The junction had 5 bases not matched to a gene; V was cut back by 8 bases and J by 4 bases. The CDR3 coding sequence is TGTGCCAGCTCTCCTAGCGGGAGATACGAGCAGTACTTC. This translates into CASSPSGRYEQYF.

J is TRBJ2-3 and V is TRBV7-3; 13 bases map to TRBD2. V shed 5 bases, J shed 5 bases, and the junction held 7 bases outside the gene matches. CDR1 is SGHTA, CDR2 FQGTGA, per germline. This CDR3 is built from 16 residues. The CDR3 region is CASSPGLAGVRDTQYF. The CDR3, as DNA: TGTGCCAGCAGCCCCGGACTAGCGGGAGTGAGAGATACGCAGTATTTT. The full variable domain, in which reference TRBV7-3 and TRBJ2-3 provide the parts outside the CDR3, is GAGVSQTPSNKVTEKGKYVELRCDPISGHTALYWYRQSLGQGPEFLIYFQGTGAADDSGLPNDRFFAVRPEGSVSTLKIQRTERGDSAVYLCASSPGLAGVRDTQYFGPGTRLTVL.

CDR3 nucleotide sequence: TGTGCCAGCAGGGGGGACAGTTCTCAGCCCCAGCATTTT. Its translation: CASRGDSSQPQHF. This rearrangement joins TRBV2 to TRBJ1-5; 7 bases match TRBD1. This CDR3 has 13 residues. V was clipped by 6 bases and J by 6 bases; unmatched bases: 5. Germline V gene lookup returns CDR1 SNHLY and CDR2 FYNNEI.

The V call is TRBV6-5, the J call TRBJ2-7; 8 nucleotides match TRBD2. This CDR3 is built from 15 residues. The J segment lost 5 bases and the V segment lost 6 bases, leaving 12 bases of the junction unmatched. The germline CDR1 and CDR2 sequences are MNHEY and SVGAGI. CDR3 loop: CASSKKQAGVNEQYF. The CDR3 DNA reads TGTGCCAGCAGCAAAAAGCAAGCGGGAGTAAACGAGCAGTACTTC.